This entry features one TCR beta chain sequence. Two-round multiplex PCR, the amplification method, yielded TCR beta CDR3 from genomic DNA. Round-one PCR had primers specific to each TRBV and TRBJ gene. Each CDR3 protein gets one entry after TCRdb re-called the multiplex PCR reads with MiXCR. The data contain about 12,000 distinct CDR3 sequences, about 51% of them singletons. Patients were all node-negative on CT and PET/CT, lacking prior chemotherapy, radiotherapy or other malignancies. This entry comes from a study of prognosis after radiotherapy for stage I lung cancer. The CDR3 is 13 amino acids. CDR1 is SGHTA and CDR2 is FQGNSA in the germline V gene. Trimming shortened V by 1 base and J by 5 bases, and 8 bases separated the two germline ends.

The sequencing here drew on PBMCs, taken before or after stereotactic body radiation therapy (not recorded which). This sequence was found in a donor aged 50 or older with non-small cell lung cancer. The chain links TRBV7-2 to TRBJ2-5; no firm D call. The CDR3 sequence: CASSLGVMETQYF. CDR3 sequence (DNA): TGTGCCAGCAGCTTAGGGGTTATGGAGACCCAGTACTTC.